These 24 T cell receptor beta chains were all obtained from the same sample, sequenced in a study of T cell changes during pregnancy in multiple sclerosis. Data came from immunoSEQ multiplex PCR; TCRdb stores just in-frame clones and leaves some out. The sample holds tens of thousands of clones, approximately 92% seen once. Specimen: CD4+ T cells from peripheral blood mononuclear cells, collected after pregnancy. All receptors derive from a female donor in good health, enrolled as a control in a pregnancy study.

This sequence joins TRBV2 and TRBJ1-1; TRBD1 matches at 8 bases. V lost 8 bases and J lost 11; bases outside the gene matches: 7. The V gene's germline CDR1 is SNHLY and CDR2 FYNNEI. The CDR3 has 11 amino acids. The CDR3 sequence: CASVRTGKAFF. Here the CDR3 DNA reads TGTGCCAGCGTAAGGACAGGGAAGGCTTTCTTT.

The chain is built from TRBV28 and TRBJ2-5, with 10 bases matching TRBD1. Germline V gene lookup returns CDR1 MDHEN and CDR2 SYDVKM. The CDR3 runs 15 residues. The V gene end was trimmed by 8 bases and the J gene end by 5 bases; junction bases not matched to a gene: 11. The CDR3 loop is CASCSPTGGVETQYF. The DNA of the CDR3 is TGTGCCAGCTGTTCTCCGACAGGGGGCGTGGAGACCCAGTACTTC.

This chain links TRBV5-1 with TRBJ1-3; D might be TRBD1 (5 bases). CDR1 and CDR2 (germline): SGHRS, YFSETQ. V dropped 3 bases and J dropped 0 bases, with 13 bases sitting between them. The CDR3 loop spans 16 amino acids. CDR3 in amino acids: CASSSKGTYSGNTIYF. As DNA, the CDR3 is TGCGCCAGCAGCTCAAAGGGGACTTACTCTGGAAACACCATATATTTT.

The chain couples TRBV2 to TRBJ2-5; D unclear. Germline loops: CDR1 SNHLY, CDR2 FYNNEI. Trimming stripped 1 base from V and 0 bases from J, with 9 bases between. The CDR3 runs 15 residues. CDR3 sequence (DNA): TGTGCCAGCAGTGAAGGAGGCAGATACCAAGAGACCCAGTACTTC. It is translated as CASSEGGRYQETQYF.

This sequence joins TRBV13 and TRBJ2-1; 7 bases align to TRBD1. CDR3 length: 16 residues. V shed 5 bases and J 4 bases; nucleotides not matched to a gene: 11. CDR1 PRHDT and CDR2 FYEKMQ come from the germline V gene (reference sequence). CDR3 sequence (DNA): TGTGCCAGCAGCCCGTTCCGGGACAGACCATACAATGAGCAGTTCTTC. Protein product: CASSPFRDRPYNEQFF. Full variable domain (rest looked up from reference TRBV13 and TRBJ2-1): AAGVIQSPRHLIKEKRETATLKCYPIPRHDTVYWYQQGPGQDPQFLISFYEKMQSDKGSIPDRFSAQQFSDYHSELNMSSLELGDSALYFCASSPFRDRPYNEQFFGPGTRLTVL.

The chain recombines TRBV6-5 with TRBJ1-5, with D maybe TRBD1 (6 bases). The CDR3 runs to 13 residues. The germline CDR1 and CDR2 sequences are MNHEY and SVGAGI. The V end was cut by 6 bases, the J end by 7 bases, with 13 bases between. The CDR3 is CASSLEQGQPQHF. DNA of the CDR3: TGTGCCAGCAGCCTTGAACAGGGACAGCCCCAGCATTTT.

The gene calls are TRBV7-8 and TRBJ2-3; D unclear. With 0 bases removed from V and 4 bases from J, the gap between germline ends came to 8 bases. Germline CDR1 and CDR2: SGHVS and FQNEAQ. CDR3 size: 14 residues. CDR3 nucleotide sequence: TGTGCCAGCAGCTTAGCGATAGGAGCAGATACGCAGTATTTT. This codes for CASSLAIGADTQYF.

This chain joins TRBV7-8 and TRBJ1-3; D remains ambiguous. The CDR3 runs to 16 residues. Germline assignment: CDR1 SGHVS and CDR2 FQNEAQ. Trimming took 1 base from V and 0 from J, leaving 10 bases between them. The CDR3 DNA reads TGTGCCAGCAGCTTAGATTCCCCGAGCTCTGGAAACACCATATATTTT. It specifies CASSLDSPSSGNTIYF.

This chain joins TRBV28 and TRBJ2-5; TRBD2 aligns across 13 bases. V lost 5 bases, J lost 5 bases, and 8 bases stayed unmatched. The CDR3 contains 16 residues. The germline V gene has CDR1 MDHEN and CDR2 SYDVKM. CDR3 sequence: CASSAWTSGSLETQYF. The DNA of the CDR3 is TGTGCCAGCAGTGCTTGGACTAGCGGGAGTTTGGAGACCCAGTACTTC.

The chain employs TRBV7-8 and TRBJ1-2; no firm D call. The CDR3 consists of 13 residues. The V gene lost 4 bases and the J gene lost 5 bases, with 11 bases spanning the gap. The germline CDR1 and CDR2 sequences are SGHVS and FQNEAQ. This CDR3 is CASSSRDFYGYTF. The DNA of the CDR3 is TGTGCCAGCAGCTCCCGAGACTTTTATGGCTACACCTTC. Variable domain in full (rest from reference TRBV7-8 and TRBJ1-2): GAGVSQSPRYKVAKRGQDVALRCDPISGHVSLFWYQQALGQGPEFLTYFQNEAQLDKSGLPSDRFFAERPEGSVSTLKIQRTQQEDSAVYLCASSSRDFYGYTFGSGTRLTVV.

This chain links TRBV10-2 with TRBJ2-7; TRBD2 agrees at 7 bases. Germline lookup yields CDR1 WSHSY and CDR2 SAAADI. With 2 bases clipped from V and 2 bases from J, the junction kept 3 bases outside the gene matches. CDR3 length: 14 amino acids. The CDR3, as DNA: TGCGCCAGCAGTGAGACTAGCGCTACCTACGAGCAGTACTTC. This sequence encodes CASSETSATYEQYF.

As regards this clone: Other DNA variants within this sample encode the same CDR3. V is TRBV6-5 and J is TRBJ2-2; D unresolved. Trimming removed 5 bases at V and 5 bases at J, with 6 bases between. From germline, CDR1 is MNHEY and CDR2 SVGAGI. CDR3 length: 12 amino acids. The CDR3 loop is CASSRDTGELFF. The CDR3 nucleotides read TGTGCCAGCAGTCGAGATACCGGGGAGCTGTTTTTT.

This sequence joins TRBV5-1 and TRBJ2-5, with 9 bases that match TRBD2. The trim removed 0 bases at V and 5 bases at J, leaving 8 bases unmatched. Germline V gene sequence: CDR1 SGHRS, CDR2 YFSETQ. The CDR3 runs 16 residues. This chain's CDR3 is CASSLEASGMGETQYF. DNA of the CDR3: TGCGCCAGCAGCTTGGAGGCTAGCGGGATGGGGGAGACCCAGTACTTC. Looking up the rest from reference TRBV5-1 and TRBJ2-5 gives the full variable domain: KAGVTQTPRYLIKTRGQQVTLSCSPISGHRSVSWYQQTPGQGLQFLFEYFSETQRNKGNFPGRFSGRQFSNSRSEMNVSTLELGDSALYLCASSLEASGMGETQYFGPGTRLLVL.

The rearrangement links TRBV18 to TRBJ1-4; no clear D gene. Trimming shortened V by 0 bases and J by 8 bases, and 10 bases separated the two germline ends. The length of the CDR3 is 14 residues. CDR1 and CDR2 from the germline V gene are KGHSH and LQKENI. DNA for the CDR3: TGTGCCAGCTCACCACCATCCGGGGTCGAAAAACTGTTTTTT. It encodes CASSPPSGVEKLFF.

The rearrangement links TRBV15 to TRBJ1-3; D remains unclear. In germline, CDR1 is LNHNV, CDR2 YYDKDF (reference sequence). Between the trimmed V and J ends, which lost 3 bases and 4 bases, there was a span of 16 bases. The CDR3 spans 16 residues. CDR3 residues: CATSSRLRVGGNTIYF. For the CDR3, the DNA is TGTGCCACCAGCAGCCGGTTGCGGGTGGGAGGAAACACCATATATTTT. The variable domain in full, completed from reference TRBV15 and TRBJ1-3, reads DAMVIQNPRYQVTQFGKPVTLSCSQTLNHNVMYWYQQKSSQAPKLLFHYYDKDFNNEADTPDNFQSRRPNTSFCFLDIRSPGLGDTAMYLCATSSRLRVGGNTIYFGEGSWLTVV.

This clone occurred once. This sequence joins TRBV7-2 and TRBJ1-2; 10 positions agree with TRBD1. The CDR3 spans 15 residues. The trim removed 1 base at V and 5 bases at J, leaving 4 bases unmatched. Per germline, CDR1 SGHTA and CDR2 FQGNSA. The CDR3 region has the DNA TGTGCCAGCAGCTTAGGACAGGGGGCGAATTATGGCTACACCTTC. It translates to CASSLGQGANYGYTF.

This clone was counted a single time. The chain combines TRBV10-1 with TRBJ1-1; TRBD1 matches at 8 bases. Trimming at V came to 6 bases and at J to 1 base, leaving 13 bases not matched to a gene. This CDR3 region has 17 residues. Germline V lookup: CDR1 WNHNN, CDR2 SYGVQD (reference sequence). CDR3 coding DNA: TGCGCCAGCAGCAACTTGCCTGGGACAGGCTGGAACACTGAAGCTTTCTTT. Translation gives CASSNLPGTGWNTEAFF.

The chain has TRBV7-3 and TRBJ2-1; 7 nucleotides line up with TRBD2. V shed 6 bases and J 3 bases; nucleotides not matched to a gene: 8. The CDR3 totals 15 residues. Germline V gene sequence: CDR1 SGHTA, CDR2 FQGTGA. The CDR3 sequence is CASSGGGSYYNEQFF. The DNA for the CDR3 is TGTGCCAGCAGTGGGGGGGGGAGTTACTACAATGAGCAGTTCTTC.

The chain couples TRBV15 to TRBJ2-5; 10 bases match TRBD2. With 0 bases clipped from V and 7 bases from J, the junction kept 8 bases outside the gene matches. CDR3 length: 16 amino acids. Germline CDR1 reads LNHNV; CDR2 reads YYDKDF (reference sequence). This CDR3 reads CATSRDRRERGGTQYF. The CDR3 DNA follows: TGTGCCACCAGCAGAGATAGGCGCGAGCGGGGGGGGACCCAGTACTTC.

This rearrangement joins TRBV11-2 to TRBJ2-7; 7 nucleotides align to TRBD2. Trimming removed 2 bases from V and 2 bases from J; junction bases left unmatched: 9. The CDR3 sequence is 16 residues long. Germline V lookup: CDR1 SGHAT, CDR2 FQNNGV. The CDR3 sequence is CASSLMGGSVAYEQYF. CDR3 DNA sequence: TGTGCCAGCAGCTTAATGGGCGGGAGTGTCGCCTACGAGCAGTACTTC.

J is TRBJ2-7 and V is TRBV9; 8 nucleotides line up with TRBD2. The CDR3 is 15 residues long. Trimming at V came to 4 bases and at J to 1 base, leaving 7 bases not matched to a gene. Per germline, CDR1 SGDLS and CDR2 YYNGEE. The CDR3 bases are TGTGCCAGCAGCCCCCGGGCTAGCGGGTCCTACGAGCAGTACTTC. This translates into CASSPRASGSYEQYF.

The rearrangement uses TRBV28 and TRBJ2-3, with TRBD2 as a possible D gene (6 bases). This CDR3 region has 15 residues. The V end lost 8 bases, the J end lost 2 bases, and 17 bases lay between the germline ends. Germline V CDR1 and CDR2: MDHEN, SYDVKM. CDR3 protein: CASGEEGSYTDTQYF. The CDR3 DNA sequence: TGTGCCAGCGGAGAGGAGGGGTCCTACACAGATACGCAGTATTTT.

The rearrangement joins TRBV4-2 to TRBJ2-4; D gene unclear. The V end lost 0 bases, the J end lost 0 bases, and 9 bases lay between the germline ends. The length of the CDR3 is 16 residues. Germline V gene data show CDR1 as LGHNA and CDR2 as YNFKEQ. CDR3 nucleotides: TGTGCCAGCAGCCAAGATAACAGAATAGCCAAAAACATTCAGTACTTC. Translating it yields CASSQDNRIAKNIQYF.

V gene TRBV7-8 combines with J gene TRBJ2-1; D may be TRBD2 (6 bases). CDR1 and CDR2 from the germline V gene are SGHVS and FQNEAQ. This CDR3 spans 14 amino acids. The V and J ends lost 7 bases and 7 bases respectively, with 17 bases between them. The CDR3 nucleotides read TGTGCCAGCACACCCTGGCGGGGTAATAATGAGCAGTTCTTC. Its protein product is CASTPWRGNNEQFF.